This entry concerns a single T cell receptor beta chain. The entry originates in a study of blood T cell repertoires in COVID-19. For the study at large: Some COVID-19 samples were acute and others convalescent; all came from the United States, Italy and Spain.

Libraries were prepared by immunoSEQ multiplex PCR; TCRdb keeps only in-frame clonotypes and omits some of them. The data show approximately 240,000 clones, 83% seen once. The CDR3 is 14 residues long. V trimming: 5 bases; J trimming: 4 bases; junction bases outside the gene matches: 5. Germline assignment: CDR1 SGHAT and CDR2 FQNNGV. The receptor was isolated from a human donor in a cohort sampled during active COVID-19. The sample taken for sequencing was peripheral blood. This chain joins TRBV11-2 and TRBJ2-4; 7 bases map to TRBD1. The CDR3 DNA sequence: TGTGCCAGCAGCCCCAGACAGGGAAAAAACATTCAGTACTTC. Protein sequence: CASSPRQGKNIQYF.